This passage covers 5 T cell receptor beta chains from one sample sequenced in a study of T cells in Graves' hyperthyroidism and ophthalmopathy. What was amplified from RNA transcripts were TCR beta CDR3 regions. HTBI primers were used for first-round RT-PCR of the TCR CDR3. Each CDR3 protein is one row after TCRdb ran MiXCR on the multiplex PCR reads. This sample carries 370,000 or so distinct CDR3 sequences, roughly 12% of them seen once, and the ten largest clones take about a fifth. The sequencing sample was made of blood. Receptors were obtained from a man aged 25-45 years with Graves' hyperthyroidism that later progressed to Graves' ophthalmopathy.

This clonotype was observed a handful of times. The CDR3 spells CSARGGAPSSYNSPLHF. For the CDR3, the DNA is TGCAGTGCTAGGGGAGGGGCACCGAGCTCCTATAATTCACCCCTCCACTTT. V is TRBV20-1 and J is TRBJ1-6, with D perhaps matching TRBD1 (5 bases). Trimming left V 3 bases short and J 0 bases short, with 15 bases between. This CDR3 is 17 amino acids long. CDR1 DFQATT and CDR2 SNEGSKA come from the germline V gene (reference sequence).

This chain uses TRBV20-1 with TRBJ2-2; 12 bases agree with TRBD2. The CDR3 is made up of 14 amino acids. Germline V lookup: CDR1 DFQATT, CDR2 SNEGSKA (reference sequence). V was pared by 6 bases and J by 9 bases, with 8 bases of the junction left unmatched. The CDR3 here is CSAQTSGGRRELFF. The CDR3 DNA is TGCAGTGCCCAAACTAGCGGGGGGCGCCGGGAGCTGTTTTTT.

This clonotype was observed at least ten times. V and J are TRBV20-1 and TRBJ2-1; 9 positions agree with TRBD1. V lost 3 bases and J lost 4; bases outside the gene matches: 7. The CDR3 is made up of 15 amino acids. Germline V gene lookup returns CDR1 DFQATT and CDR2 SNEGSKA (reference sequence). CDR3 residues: CSASPTGGVYNEQFF. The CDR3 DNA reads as TGCAGTGCTAGTCCGACAGGGGGAGTTTACAATGAGCAGTTCTTC.

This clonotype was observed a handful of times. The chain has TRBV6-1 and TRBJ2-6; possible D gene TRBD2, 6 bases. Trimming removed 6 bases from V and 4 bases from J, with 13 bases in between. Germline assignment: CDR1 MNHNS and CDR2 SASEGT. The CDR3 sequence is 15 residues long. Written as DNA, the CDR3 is TGTGCCAGCAGCCCCCCCGCGGGGGGGGCCAACGTCCTGACTTTC. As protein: CASSPPAGGANVLTF.

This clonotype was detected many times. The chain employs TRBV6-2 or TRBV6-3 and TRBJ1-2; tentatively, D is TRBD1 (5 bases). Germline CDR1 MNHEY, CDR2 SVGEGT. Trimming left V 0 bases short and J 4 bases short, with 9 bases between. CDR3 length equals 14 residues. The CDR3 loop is CASSYSGEAYGYTF. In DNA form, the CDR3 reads TGTGCCAGCAGTTACTCGGGGGAGGCCTATGGCTACACCTTC.